The following is a TCR beta chain sequence with its context. Its antigen is as yet unknown. The data are from a study of brain metastases from non-small cell lung cancer. Whole-study results and caveats: Compared with their matched primary tumors, around 68% of brain metastases showed expanded T-cell clones. T-cell infiltration was lower in brain metastases than primaries (P < 0.001). Brain metastases shared most TCR repertoire with primaries, with sparse T cells.

CDR1 is LNHDA, CDR2 SQIVND, per germline (reference sequence). Trimming removed 5 bases from V and 6 bases from J; junction bases left unmatched: 6. The length of the CDR3 is 15 residues. Generated by immunoSEQ multiplex PCR, the TCRdb table keeps only in-frame clones and is missing some. The table lists some 4,200 clones, about 79% of them singletons. V usage is TRBV19 and J usage is TRBJ1-5; 11 positions agree with TRBD1. Sequencing was done on a sample of primary lung tumor tissue. This TCR derives from a donor at least 40 years old with non-small cell lung cancer. Here the CDR3 DNA reads TGTGCCAGTAGTCCAGGGACAGGGGGTTTTCAGCCCCAGCATTTT. This gives the protein CASSPGTGGFQPQHF.